The 31 T cell receptor beta chains below come from one sample, sequenced in a study of T cell repertoires in cytomegalovirus infection. Each CDR3 protein gets one entry after TCRdb re-called the reads with MiXCR. Of about 740,000 distinct CDR3 sequences listed, about a third are singletons. Sequencing was done on a sample of PBMCs. Every receptor here comes from a human donor in good health (CMV status not recorded). Some clones in this sample may be carry-over from other donors' samples.

The V gene is TRBV5-4, the J gene TRBJ2-7; D possibly uses TRBD1 or TRBD2 (5 bases each). The germline gives CDR1 SGHNT, CDR2 YYREEE (reference sequence). The V end was cut by 4 bases, the J end by 6 bases, with 17 bases between. CDR3 length: 14 amino acids. Here the CDR3 DNA reads TGTGCCAGCAGCCGGGAACATGGGGCGGGCGAGCAGTACTTC. Residues: CASSREHGAGEQYF.

This clonotype occurred a few times. The chain employs TRBV20-1 and TRBJ1-6; the D gene is possibly TRBD1 (5 bases). The CDR3 has 14 amino acids. Trimming stripped 3 bases from V and 4 bases from J, with 10 bases between. Germline lookup yields CDR1 DFQATT and CDR2 SNEGSKA (reference sequence). In DNA, the CDR3 is TGCAGTGCTAGTCTGGGGCCTTATAATTCACCCCTCCACTTT. This codes for CSASLGPYNSPLHF.

This clonotype was detected only a few times. The J gene is TRBJ1-2, the V gene TRBV7-6; D not resolved. The CDR3 contains 13 residues. Trimming pared 7 bases from V and 6 bases from J, leaving 15 bases between. The germline V gene has CDR1 SGHVS and CDR2 FNYEAQ. CDR3 sequence: CASTRPSEHGYTF. The CDR3 bases are TGTGCCAGCACTCGGCCCTCAGAGCATGGCTACACCTTC. Combining the CDR3 with reference TRBV7-6 and TRBJ1-2 gives the whole variable domain GAGVSQSPRYKVTKRGQDVALRCDPISGHVSLYWYRQALGQGPEFLTYFNYEAQQDKSGLPNDRFSAERPEGSISTLTIQRTEQRDSAMYRCASTRPSEHGYTFGSGTRLTVV.

This chain connects TRBV27 to TRBJ2-6; 13 nucleotides agree with TRBD2. The CDR3 is made up of 19 amino acids. V trimming: 7 bases; J trimming: 2 bases; junction bases outside the gene matches: 11. The germline V gene has CDR1 MNHEY and CDR2 SMNVEV (reference sequence). CDR3 amino acids: CASKVASGLAGAGANVLTF. Here the CDR3 DNA reads TGTGCCAGCAAAGTCGCCTCAGGACTAGCGGGAGCTGGGGCCAACGTCCTGACTTTC.

The genes are TRBV28 and TRBJ2-4, with 7 bases identical to TRBD1. Germline-derived CDR1 and CDR2 are MDHEN and SYDVKM. This CDR3 comprises 16 residues. Trimming at V came to 3 bases and at J to 0 bases, leaving 5 bases not matched to a gene. CDR3 protein: CASSFPRQGAKNIQYF. In DNA form, the CDR3 reads TGTGCCAGCAGTTTTCCCCGACAGGGAGCCAAAAACATTCAGTACTTC.

The V call is TRBV12-3 or TRBV12-4, the J call TRBJ2-3; possibly TRBD1 or TRBD2 for D (6 bases each). This CDR3 is 15 amino acids long. The V end lost 5 bases, the J end lost 4 bases, and 16 bases lay between the germline ends. The CDR3 loop is CASSPGKGGSDTQYF. The CDR3 DNA sequence: TGTGCCAGCAGTCCCGGGAAGGGGGGCTCAGATACGCAGTATTTT.

The V gene is TRBV7-8, the J gene TRBJ2-3; 8 bases align to TRBD2. Germline CDR1 is SGHVS and CDR2 is FQNEAQ. The CDR3 length is 15 residues. V gave up 5 bases and J gave up 6 bases; unmatched junction bases: 10. Here the CDR3 reads CASSPPGTRSDTQYF. The CDR3 DNA is TGTGCCAGCAGCCCTCCCGGGACTAGATCCGATACGCAGTATTTT.

This clonotype was observed a few times. The chain is built from TRBV3-1 and TRBJ1-5, with D hard to call. With 1 base removed from V and 4 bases from J, the gap between germline ends came to 8 bases. The CDR3 length is 14 residues. Germline V gene sequence: CDR1 LGHDT, CDR2 YNNKEL (reference sequence). The CDR3 reads CASSQGRINQPQHF. CDR3 sequence (DNA): TGTGCCAGCAGCCAAGGGCGGATAAATCAGCCCCAGCATTTT.

This clonotype was recorded once. One end of the junction does not line up with germline, which may come from a read error. This chain uses TRBV28 with TRBJ1-5, with D tentatively TRBD1 (5 bases). CDR1 and CDR2 (germline): MDHEN, SYDVKM. The length of the CDR3 is 15 residues. CDR3 amino acids: CSSRTPDGALEPQHF. As DNA, the CDR3 is TGTTCCAGCAGGACCCCTGACGGGGCACTCGAGCCCCAGCATTTT.

This clonotype was picked up one time. The V and J genes are TRBV7-2 and TRBJ1-5; D not certain. V was trimmed by 2 bases and J by 3 bases, leaving 11 bases between them. Germline V CDR1 and CDR2: SGHTA, FQGNSA. The CDR3 consists of 15 residues. The CDR3 DNA sequence: TGTGCCAGCAGCTTAAGGGTCTTGGACAATCAGCCCCAGCATTTT. Its translation: CASSLRVLDNQPQHF.

As DNA, the CDR3 is TGTGCCAGCAGCTTATGGCGTACACAGGGGGCTGAAGCTTTCTTT. Translating gives CASSLWRTQGAEAFF. V and J are TRBV7-2 and TRBJ1-1; 8 bases agree with TRBD1. Germline CDR1 SGHTA, CDR2 FQGNSA. The CDR3 is 15 residues long. V was pared by 2 bases and J by 6 bases, with 8 bases of the junction left unmatched.

V and J are TRBV6-5 and TRBJ2-7; 8 bases align to TRBD2. Germline trimming cut 7 bases from V and 1 base from J; bases unmatched to any gene: 6. This CDR3 has 14 amino acids. Germline V gene lookup returns CDR1 MNHEY and CDR2 SVGAGI. The CDR3 loop is CASNAGGASYEQYF. CDR3 DNA sequence: TGTGCCAGCAATGCGGGGGGCGCATCCTACGAGCAGTACTTC.

This CDR3 is CASRWEPNTGELFF. The DNA of the CDR3 is TGTGCCAGTCGGTGGGAGCCGAACACCGGGGAGCTGTTTTTT. The rearrangement uses TRBV12-3 or TRBV12-4 and TRBJ2-2, with D possibly matching TRBD2 (5 bases). This CDR3 region has 14 residues. Trimming shortened V by 9 bases and J by 0 bases, and 11 bases separated the two germline ends.

The genes are TRBV7-2 and TRBJ1-5; a weak D match, TRBD1 (6 bases). Trimming removed 0 bases at V and 3 bases at J, with 9 bases between. There are 15 residues in the CDR3. The germline CDR1 and CDR2 sequences are SGHTA and FQGNSA. The CDR3 protein is CASSLAGTPNQPQHF. CDR3 DNA: TGTGCCAGCAGCTTAGCCGGGACACCCAATCAGCCCCAGCATTTT.

This clonotype was found a few times. The chain employs TRBV15 and TRBJ1-5; D is possibly TRBD1 (5 bases). The germline V gene has CDR1 LNHNV and CDR2 YYDKDF (reference sequence). V lost 1 base and J 0 bases, leaving 13 bases between the germline ends. The CDR3 covers 17 residues. The CDR3 coding sequence is TGTGCCACCAGCAGAGGGTCCTCAGGGACTAGCAATCAGCCCCAGCATTTT. Protein product: CATSRGSSGTSNQPQHF. The full variable domain, with the rest looked up from reference TRBV15 and TRBJ1-5, is DAMVIQNPRYQVTQFGKPVTLSCSQTLNHNVMYWYQQKSSQAPKLLFHYYDKDFNNEADTPDNFQSRRPNTSFCFLDIRSPGLGDTAMYLCATSRGSSGTSNQPQHFGDGTRLSIL.

J is TRBJ1-2 and V is TRBV6-1; possibly TRBD1 for D (5 bases). CDR1 and CDR2 (germline): MNHNS, SASEGT. The CDR3 has 12 residues. V lost 2 bases to trimming and J lost 10 bases, with 11 bases between them. DNA of the CDR3: TGTGCCAGCAGTGAAAAATCCAGGGCCTACACCTTC. This sequence encodes CASSEKSRAYTF.

This clonotype was seen ten or more times. The chain links TRBV7-2 to TRBJ1-4, with D uncertain. V lost 5 bases, J lost 5 bases, and 15 bases lay in between. CDR3 length: 15 amino acids. Germline values: CDR1 SGHTA, CDR2 FQGNSA. This chain's CDR3 is CASSLGPKLNEKLFF. DNA of the CDR3: TGTGCCAGCAGCCTCGGCCCCAAACTCAATGAAAAACTGTTTTTT.

This chain links TRBV19 with TRBJ2-7; 7 bases map to TRBD2. The CDR3 is 16 residues long. Germline V gene sequence: CDR1 LNHDA, CDR2 SQIVND (reference sequence). The J segment lost 0 bases and the V segment lost 5 bases, leaving 10 bases of the junction unmatched. CDR3 region: CASSGVLAGDSYEQYF. Here the CDR3 DNA reads TGTGCCAGTAGTGGGGTTCTGGCGGGGGACTCCTACGAGCAGTACTTC.

This chain connects TRBV9 to TRBJ1-2, with TRBD1 identical over 7 bases. The CDR3 totals 14 residues. Trimming removed 3 bases from V and 4 bases from J; junction bases left unmatched: 6. Germline CDR1 SGDLS, CDR2 YYNGEE. CDR3 nucleotide sequence: TGTGCCAGCAGCGCCCAGGGGGGCGCCTATGGCTACACCTTC. It encodes CASSAQGGAYGYTF. The variable domain in full, with the rest retrieved from reference TRBV9 and TRBJ1-2, is DSGVTQTPKHLITATGQRVTLRCSPRSGDLSVYWYQQSLDQGLQFLIQYYNGEERAKGNILERFSAQQFPDLHSELNLSSLELGDSALYFCASSAQGGAYGYTFGSGTRLTVV.

The chain carries TRBV12-3 or TRBV12-4 and TRBJ1-1; 7 bases are a match to TRBD1. V lost 6 bases to trimming and J lost 0 bases; unmatched junction nucleotides: 7. CDR3 length equals 15 residues. CDR3 bases: TGTGCCAGCAGACCCGGGACAGTCATGAACACTGAAGCTTTCTTT. It specifies CASRPGTVMNTEAFF.

This clonotype was picked up a small number of times. The J gene is TRBJ2-3, the V gene TRBV12-3 or TRBV12-4, with 7 bases lining up with TRBD2. This CDR3 region has 17 residues. Trimming removed 3 bases from V and 2 bases from J; junction bases left unmatched: 11. The CDR3 here is CASSFRVGGSPTDTQYF. The DNA for the CDR3 is TGTGCCAGCAGTTTTAGGGTGGGCGGGAGCCCCACAGATACGCAGTATTTT.

CDR3 amino acids: CSAWVGVGTSTDTQYF. The CDR3 DNA sequence: TGCAGCGCCTGGGTAGGGGTGGGGACTAGCACAGATACGCAGTATTTT. The V gene is TRBV29-1, the J gene TRBJ2-3, with TRBD2 as a possible D gene (6 bases). Germline loops: CDR1 SQVTM, CDR2 ANQGSEA. The CDR3 runs 16 residues. The ends were cut back, 7 bases at V and 0 bases at J, with 20 bases in the middle.

The V gene is TRBV6-2 or TRBV6-3, the J gene TRBJ1-1; D uncertain. The CDR3 totals 11 residues. V was clipped by 0 bases and J by 7 bases, with 3 bases between them. CDR1 and CDR2 (germline): MNHEY, SVGEGT. CDR3 region: CASSYSIEAFF. DNA for the CDR3: TGTGCCAGCAGTTACTCGATTGAAGCTTTCTTT.

The chain links TRBV10-3 to TRBJ2-3, with 7 bases that match TRBD2. With V trimmed by 5 bases and J by 1 base, 3 bases remained unmatched. Germline loops: CDR1 ENHRY, CDR2 SYGVKD. This CDR3 region has 14 residues. The CDR3 region is CAISPRGGTDTQYF. CDR3 nucleotides: TGTGCCATCAGTCCCCGGGGGGGCACAGATACGCAGTATTTT.

The chain employs TRBV10-3 and TRBJ2-2; 9 bases are shared with TRBD2. The length of the CDR3 is 14 residues. Losses at the gene ends were 10 bases for V and 1 base for J; bases not matched to a gene: 4. Germline V lookup: CDR1 ENHRY, CDR2 SYGVKD. The DNA of the CDR3 is TGTGCCACCAGACTAGCGGAGAACACCGGGGAGCTGTTTTTT. Protein product: CATRLAENTGELFF.

This chain joins TRBV28 and TRBJ1-1, with 10 bases fitting TRBD1. Germline CDR1 and CDR2: MDHEN and SYDVKM. Trimming at V came to 6 bases and at J to 5 bases, leaving 6 bases not matched to a gene. CDR3 length: 14 residues. The CDR3 DNA follows: TGTGCCAGCAGAACCGGGACAGGGGTGACTGAAGCTTTCTTT. It specifies CASRTGTGVTEAFF.

This clonotype was detected a few times. This chain connects TRBV6-1 to TRBJ1-2, with D perhaps TRBD1 (5 bases). The CDR3 loop spans 16 amino acids. Trimming took 6 bases from V and 8 from J, leaving 25 bases between them. Germline V gene lookup returns CDR1 MNHNS and CDR2 SASEGT. DNA for the CDR3: TGTGCCAGCAGCCACCTCGAAAAAAGGGGAGTTGGAGGCTACACCTTC. Amino acid sequence: CASSHLEKRGVGGYTF.

The rearrangement uses TRBV9 and TRBJ1-6; D unresolved. The CDR3 spans 12 residues. V was clipped by 0 bases and J by 7 bases, with 2 bases between them. Germline CDR1 reads SGDLS; CDR2 reads YYNGEE. CDR3 DNA sequence: TGTGCCAGCAGCGTAGCAAATTCACCCCTCCACTTT. This sequence encodes CASSVANSPLHF.

The chain couples TRBV25-1 to TRBJ2-3, with 11 bases fitting TRBD2. From germline, CDR1 is MGHDK and CDR2 SYGVNS. The CDR3 runs to 16 residues. V shed 6 bases, J shed 4 bases, and the junction held 9 bases outside the gene matches. As DNA, the CDR3 is TGTGCCAGCAGCCAACCCCCGGGACTAGCGGCAGATACGCAGTATTTT. Translated, it gives CASSQPPGLAADTQYF.

The V call is TRBV7-6, the J call TRBJ2-5, with TRBD1 identical over 8 bases. The CDR3 is made up of 16 amino acids. After removal of 4 bases from V and 2 bases from J, the junction contained 9 bases not matched to a gene. Germline values: CDR1 SGHVS, CDR2 FNYEAQ. The CDR3 is CASSYNGQGPQETQYF. DNA of the CDR3: TGTGCCAGCAGCTACAACGGACAGGGCCCTCAAGAGACCCAGTACTTC.

The rearrangement uses TRBV20-1 and TRBJ2-5; perhaps TRBD2 as D (6 bases). Germline CDR1 is DFQATT and CDR2 is SNEGSKA (reference sequence). There are 15 residues in the CDR3. V lost 0 bases to trimming and J lost 0 bases, with 11 bases between them. The CDR3 reads CSARDASANQETQYF. CDR3 coding DNA: TGCAGTGCTAGAGACGCTAGCGCAAACCAAGAGACCCAGTACTTC.